Shown below are 2 T cell receptor beta chains from a single sample sequenced in a study of T cells in Graves' hyperthyroidism and ophthalmopathy. Authors of the study amplified TCR beta CDR3 regions from RNA transcripts. The HTBI set primed first-round TCR CDR3 RT-PCR. TCRdb re-analysed the multiplex PCR reads in MiXCR, keeping a single row per CDR3 protein. The sample shows some 370,000 distinct CDR3 sequences, approximately 18% of them seen only once. Material for sequencing was blood. These receptor sequences come from a woman younger than 45 with Graves' hyperthyroidism that later progressed to Graves' ophthalmopathy.

This clonotype was counted at least ten times. This chain connects TRBV12-3 or TRBV12-4 to TRBJ2-2; 10 nucleotides line up with TRBD1. This CDR3 has 18 residues. Trimming removed 5 bases from V and 2 bases from J; junction bases left unmatched: 11. CDR3 DNA: TGTGCCAGCAGTGGGACAGGGGCCTCCTTATTTAACACCGGGGAGCTGTTTTTT. This codes for CASSGTGASLFNTGELFF.

This clonotype was found a few times. This chain joins TRBV4-1 and TRBJ1-4; D uncertain. V lost 1 base and J lost 7, with 13 bases in between. This CDR3 spans 15 amino acids. Germline V gene sequence: CDR1 MGHRA, CDR2 YSYEKL. The CDR3 here is CASSQAEGNGEKLFF. For the CDR3, the DNA is TGCGCCAGCAGCCAAGCAGAAGGGAATGGTGAAAAACTGTTTTTT.